This T cell receptor beta chain is drawn from a study of T cell repertoires in cytomegalovirus infection. MiXCR, applied by TCRdb to the reads, yields one record per CDR3 protein. The repertoire includes 550,000 to 850,000 distinct CDR3 sequences, around a third of them detected once, and approximately 18% sits in the top ten. With regard to this clonotype: Its antigen is still unknown.

CDR3 length equals 18 residues. The germline V gene has CDR1 LNHDA and CDR2 SQIVND (reference sequence). V dropped 7 bases and J dropped 4; count of bases not matched to a gene: 20. The sequence came from a human donor in good health (CMV status not recorded). Some clones in this sample may be carry-over from other donors' samples. Sequencing used cultured PBMCs, obtained from culture after CMV antigen stimulation. The rearrangement links TRBV19 to TRBJ2-5, with TRBD2 identical over 8 bases. This CDR3 is CASTPGTRGMVSGETQYF. In DNA form, the CDR3 reads TGTGCCAGTACCCCCGGGACTAGAGGGATGGTTTCGGGAGAGACCCAGTACTTC.